In its sample, the clone carrying this TCR beta chain was seen once. Trimming stripped 4 bases from V and 14 bases from J, with 21 bases between. The CDR3 covers 15 residues. CDR1 and CDR2 (germline): MDHEN, SYDVKM. In the source study's methods: Reference gene primer amplification gave nucleated cell count estimates. TCRdb's table, derived via immunoSEQ multiplex PCR, lists solely in-frame clones and lacks some. V and J calls and clone size are copied from that table; D and trimming were computed from the DNA. This sample has about 85,000 clones, with approximately 84% found just once. These data are taken from a study of blood T cell repertoires in COVID-19. In the study overall: Italy, Spain and the United States were the sources of the convalescent and acute COVID-19 samples.

The sample comprised peripheral blood. The chain couples TRBV28 to TRBJ1-6; tentative D call: TRBD1 (6 bases). The sequence came from a human donor in a cohort sampled during active COVID-19. The CDR3 sequence: CASSSQGKALGALHF. The CDR3 region has the DNA TGTGCCAGCAGTTCTCAGGGGAAGGCATTGGGGGCCCTCCACTTT.